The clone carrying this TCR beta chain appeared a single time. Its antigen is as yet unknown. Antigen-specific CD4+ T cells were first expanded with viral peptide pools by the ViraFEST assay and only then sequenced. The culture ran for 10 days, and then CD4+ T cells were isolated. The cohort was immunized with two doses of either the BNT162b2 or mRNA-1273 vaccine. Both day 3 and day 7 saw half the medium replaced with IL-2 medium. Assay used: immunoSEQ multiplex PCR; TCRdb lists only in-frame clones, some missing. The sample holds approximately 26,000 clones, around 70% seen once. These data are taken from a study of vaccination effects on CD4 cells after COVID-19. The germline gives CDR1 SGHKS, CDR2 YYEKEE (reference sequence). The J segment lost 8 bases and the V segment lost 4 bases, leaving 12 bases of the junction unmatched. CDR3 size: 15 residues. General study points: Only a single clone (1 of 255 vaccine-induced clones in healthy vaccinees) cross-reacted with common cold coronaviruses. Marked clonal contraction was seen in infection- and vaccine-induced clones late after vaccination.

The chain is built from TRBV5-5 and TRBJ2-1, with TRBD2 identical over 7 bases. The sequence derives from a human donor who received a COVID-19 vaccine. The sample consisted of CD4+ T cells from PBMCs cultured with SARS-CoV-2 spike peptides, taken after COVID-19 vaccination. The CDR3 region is CASSAGTNTVDEQFF. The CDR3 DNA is TGTGCCAGCAGCGCCGGGACTAATACGGTCGATGAGCAGTTCTTC.